This T cell receptor (beta chain) stems from a study of PD-1 blockade in classical Hodgkin lymphoma. Patients all relapsed after autologous stem cell transplantation, and there was variation in brentuximab vedotin exposure. A remark on this clone: The antigen remains undetermined.

Findings and limits, study-wide: Healthy donors reportedly exceeded newly diagnosed patients in baseline TCR diversity.

Germline V gene data show CDR1 as SNHLY and CDR2 as FYNNEI. Trimming removed 6 bases at V and 2 bases at J, with 8 bases between. This CDR3 is 13 amino acids long. The repertoire was sequenced with immunoSEQ multiplex PCR; TCRdb's copy has only in-frame clones and lacks some. The profile shows some 93,000 clones, just under 95% of them singletons. This specimen was peripheral blood mononuclear cells (PBMCs), taken at baseline. The clonotype was recovered from a human donor with classical Hodgkin lymphoma. V is TRBV2 and J is TRBJ1-3; D is undetermined. CDR3 in DNA: TGTGCCAGCAGAGCCGACACTGGAAACACCATATATTTT. Its translation is CASRADTGNTIYF. Using reference TRBV2 and TRBJ1-3 for the parts outside the CDR3, the full variable domain is EPEVTQTPSHQVTQMGQEVILRCVPISNHLYFYWYRQILGQKVEFLVSFYNNEISEKSEIFDDQFSVERPDGSNFTLKIRSTKLEDSAMYFCASRADTGNTIYFGEGSWLTVV.